This TCR beta chain was profiled in a study of blood T cell repertoires in COVID-19. Study as a whole: The samples span acute and convalescent COVID-19 from the United States, Italy and Spain.

Method: immunoSEQ multiplex PCR; TCRdb's copy keeps in-frame clones and lacks some. The table lists some 270,000 clones, 70% to 90% of them singletons. V lost 2 bases, J lost 1 base, and 8 bases stayed unmatched. CDR3 length: 17 residues. Germline CDR1 SGHNT, CDR2 YYREEE (reference sequence). The rearrangement joins TRBV5-4 to TRBJ2-5, with 10 positions matching TRBD2. The source of this sequence is a woman aged 50 to 60 who had been exposed to COVID-19. Material: PBMCs or T cells enriched from blood (not recorded which). As DNA, the CDR3 is TGTGCCAGCAGCTTTGAAAGCGGGGGGGACCCCCAAGAGACCCAGTACTTC. Translation: CASSFESGGDPQETQYF.